The sequence of this T cell receptor (beta chain) was determined in a study of OX40 agonist ivuxolimab in advanced cancers. The overall study: Participants averaged 60 years of age (range roughly 23 to 80) and were over 75% male. Study results and caveats: At 0.1 to 3.0 mg/kg and by week 6, CD4+ and CD8+ T cells in the blood had expanded clonally.

TCRdb's table, derived via immunoSEQ multiplex PCR, lists solely in-frame clones and lacks some. The top ten clones hold 10% to 14% of a sample with over 55,000 clones, roughly nine tenths of them seen once. This CDR3 has 16 residues. Germline V gives CDR1 SGHRS, CDR2 YFSETQ. The germline V and J ends were trimmed by 1 base and 0 bases, with 13 bases remaining between them. With regard to this clone: No antigen is known for it.

This sequence originates from an adult with an advanced solid tumor such as melanoma, head and neck, liver or kidney cancer. This chain links TRBV5-1 with TRBJ2-5, with D tentatively TRBD1 (6 bases). Sequenced material: CD4+ or CD8+ T cells sorted from blood, taken in a trial of the OX40 agonist ivuxolimab. This chain's CDR3 is CASSLRQVSYQETQYF. The CDR3 DNA is TGCGCCAGCAGCTTGAGACAGGTCTCATACCAAGAGACCCAGTACTTC.